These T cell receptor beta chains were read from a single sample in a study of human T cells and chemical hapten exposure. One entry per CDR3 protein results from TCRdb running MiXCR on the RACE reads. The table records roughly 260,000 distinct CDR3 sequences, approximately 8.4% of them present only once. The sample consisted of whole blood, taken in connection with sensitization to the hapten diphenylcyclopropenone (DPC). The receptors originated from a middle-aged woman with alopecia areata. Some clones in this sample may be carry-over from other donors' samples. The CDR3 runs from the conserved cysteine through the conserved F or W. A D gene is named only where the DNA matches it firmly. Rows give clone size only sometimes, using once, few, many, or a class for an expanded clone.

CDR3aa: CASNKGAPDTQYF; CDR3nt: TGTGCCAGCAATAAGGGGGCCCCAGATACGCAGTATTTT; j_gene: TRBJ2-3; abundance: many; v_gene: TRBV2; d_gene: TRBD1
CDR3aa: CSALGISISYEQYF; CDR3nt: TGCAGTGCTTTGGGTATTTCCATCTCCTACGAGCAGTACTTC; j_gene: TRBJ2-7; abundance: once; v_gene: TRBV20-1; d_gene: -
CDR3aa: CASSLSSGEQYF; CDR3nt: TGTGCCAGCAGCCTTTCTAGTGGCGAGCAGTACTTC; j_gene: TRBJ2-7; abundance: -; v_gene: TRBV3-1; d_gene: -
CDR3aa: CATASGQTYEQYF; CDR3nt: TGTGCCACTGCCTCGGGACAAACCTACGAGCAGTACTTC; j_gene: TRBJ2-7; abundance: many; v_gene: TRBV24-1; d_gene: -
CDR3aa: CSAKFWAAADPNVLTF; CDR3nt: TGCAGTGCTAAATTCTGGGCGGCCGCCGACCCCAACGTCCTGACTTTC; j_gene: TRBJ2-6; abundance: few; v_gene: TRBV20-1; d_gene: -
CDR3aa: CASSLGTLSNQPQHF; CDR3nt: TGTGCCAGCAGTTTGGGCACCCTCAGCAATCAGCCCCAGCATTTT; j_gene: TRBJ1-5; abundance: -; v_gene: TRBV12-3/TRBV12-4; d_gene: -
CDR3aa: CASRGEGYNEQFF; CDR3nt: TGTGCCAGCCGGGGGGAGGGGTACAATGAGCAGTTCTTC; j_gene: TRBJ2-1; abundance: many; v_gene: TRBV28; d_gene: TRBD2
CDR3aa: CASSLVAGGLYEQYF; CDR3nt: TGTGCCAGCAGCTTAGTAGCGGGAGGACTCTACGAGCAGTACTTC; j_gene: TRBJ2-7; abundance: -; v_gene: TRBV7-6; d_gene: TRBD2
CDR3aa: CAAESVTSGTQYF; CDR3nt: TGTGCCGCGGAGTCAGTGACCAGCGGTACGCAGTATTTT; j_gene: TRBJ2-3; abundance: few; v_gene: TRBV30; d_gene: -
CDR3aa: CASSPEEGAGEAFF; CDR3nt: TGTGCCAGCTCACCTGAGGAAGGGGCAGGTGAAGCTTTCTTT; j_gene: TRBJ1-1; abundance: few; v_gene: TRBV18; d_gene: -
CDR3aa: CASSFDSSTDTQYF; CDR3nt: TGTGCCAGCAGCTTCGACTCGTCCACAGATACGCAGTATTTT; j_gene: TRBJ2-3; abundance: many; v_gene: TRBV4-2; d_gene: -
CDR3aa: CASSQDLGAGTGNTIYF; CDR3nt: TGTGCCAGCAGCCAAGATCTTGGGGCCGGGACTGGAAACACCATATATTTT; j_gene: TRBJ1-3; abundance: few; v_gene: TRBV4-2; d_gene: -
CDR3aa: CASSPAGTGNNQPQHF; CDR3nt: TGTGCCAGCTCACCTGCCGGGACAGGAAACAATCAGCCCCAGCATTTT; j_gene: TRBJ1-5; abundance: -; v_gene: TRBV18; d_gene: TRBD1
CDR3aa: CASSPPSGTGSGYTF; CDR3nt: TGTGCCAGCTCACCACCGTCGGGAACAGGATCTGGCTACACCTTC; j_gene: TRBJ1-2; abundance: few; v_gene: TRBV18; d_gene: -
CDR3aa: CAISGGLAGPGELFF; CDR3nt: TGTGCCATCAGTGGGGGACTAGCGGGCCCCGGGGAGCTGTTTTTT; j_gene: TRBJ2-2; abundance: few; v_gene: TRBV10-3; d_gene: TRBD2
CDR3aa: CASSETSGGLYGYTF; CDR3nt: TGTGCCAGCAGTGAAACGTCAGGGGGTCTCTATGGCTACACCTTC; j_gene: TRBJ1-2; abundance: -; v_gene: TRBV6-1; d_gene: TRBD1
CDR3aa: CASSLLAGLSYEQYF; CDR3nt: TGTGCCAGCAGCTTACTAGCGGGACTCTCCTACGAGCAGTACTTC; j_gene: TRBJ2-7; abundance: -; v_gene: TRBV7-6; d_gene: TRBD2
CDR3aa: CASGPGTASGANVLTF; CDR3nt: TGTGCCAGCGGACCCGGGACAGCCTCTGGGGCCAACGTCCTGACTTTC; j_gene: TRBJ2-6; abundance: -; v_gene: TRBV28; d_gene: TRBD1
CDR3aa: CASSVAPQPGANVLTF; CDR3nt: TGTGCCAGCAGCGTAGCCCCCCAGCCTGGGGCCAACGTCCTGACTTTC; j_gene: TRBJ2-6; abundance: few; v_gene: TRBV9; d_gene: -
CDR3aa: CASSLGTFDNEQFF; CDR3nt: TGTGCCAGCAGCTTAGGGACTTTTGACAATGAGCAGTTCTTC; j_gene: TRBJ2-1; abundance: many; v_gene: TRBV7-9; d_gene: -
CDR3aa: CASSLGEAGRSSYNEQFF; CDR3nt: TGTGCCAGCAGTTTGGGGGAAGCGGGACGGAGCTCCTACAATGAGCAGTTCTTC; j_gene: TRBJ2-1; abundance: few; v_gene: TRBV28; d_gene: TRBD2
CDR3aa: CASSLPGQLNTGELFF; CDR3nt: TGTGCCAGCTCACTACCGGGACAGCTGAACACCGGGGAGCTGTTTTTT; j_gene: TRBJ2-2; abundance: few; v_gene: TRBV18; d_gene: TRBD1
CDR3aa: CASSSNSVSTDTQYF; CDR3nt: TGTGCCAGCAGTTCCAACAGCGTTAGCACAGATACGCAGTATTTT; j_gene: TRBJ2-3; abundance: many; v_gene: TRBV12-3/TRBV12-4; d_gene: -
CDR3aa: CASRGQSSYNSPLHF; CDR3nt: TGTGCCAGCAGGGGGCAAAGCTCCTATAATTCACCCCTCCACTTT; j_gene: TRBJ1-6; abundance: -; v_gene: TRBV9; d_gene: -
CDR3aa: CASSAGTATYEQYF; CDR3nt: TGTGCCAGCAGTGCCGGGACAGCGACCTACGAGCAGTACTTC; j_gene: TRBJ2-7; abundance: few; v_gene: TRBV28; d_gene: TRBD1
CDR3aa: CASSLAGGPEDTQYF; CDR3nt: TGTGCCAGCAGTTTAGCGGGAGGGCCCGAAGATACGCAGTATTTT; j_gene: TRBJ2-3; abundance: few; v_gene: TRBV28; d_gene: TRBD2
CDR3aa: CASSLGGLMGTDTQYF; CDR3nt: TGTGCCAGCAGCTTAGGTGGCCTCATGGGGACAGATACGCAGTATTTT; j_gene: TRBJ2-3; abundance: few; v_gene: TRBV7-2; d_gene: -
CDR3aa: CATTTGNTIYF; CDR3nt: TGTGCCACCACTACTGGAAACACCATATATTTT; j_gene: TRBJ1-3; abundance: -; v_gene: TRBV28; d_gene: -
CDR3aa: CASSLARTGSGGQFF; CDR3nt: TGTGCCAGCAGCCTAGCCAGGACTGGGTCTGGGGGGCAGTTCTTC; j_gene: TRBJ2-1; abundance: few; v_gene: TRBV7-2; d_gene: -
CDR3aa: CASSLGETGNYGYTF; CDR3nt: TGTGCCAGCAGCTTAGGAGAGACAGGGAACTATGGCTACACCTTC; j_gene: TRBJ1-2; abundance: -; v_gene: TRBV7-9; d_gene: TRBD1
CDR3aa: CASRKGTNYYSNQPQHF; CDR3nt: TGTGCCAGCCGGAAGGGGACAAACTACTATAGCAATCAGCCCCAGCATTTT; j_gene: TRBJ1-5; abundance: -; v_gene: TRBV27; d_gene: -
CDR3aa: CASSPRQGAAYEQYF; CDR3nt: TGTGCCAGCAGCCCCCGACAGGGGGCGGCCTACGAGCAGTACTTC; j_gene: TRBJ2-7; abundance: many; v_gene: TRBV7-2; d_gene: TRBD1
CDR3aa: CASRPRDRVEKLFF; CDR3nt: TGTGCCAGCAGACCCCGGGACAGGGTAGAAAAACTGTTTTTT; j_gene: TRBJ1-4; abundance: few; v_gene: TRBV28; d_gene: TRBD1
CDR3aa: CASSLGLYRRGTEAFF; CDR3nt: TGTGCCAGCAGCTTAGGACTATATAGGAGGGGCACTGAAGCTTTCTTT; j_gene: TRBJ1-1; abundance: -; v_gene: TRBV7-2; d_gene: -
CDR3aa: CASSKVGPPTGESSYEQYF; CDR3nt: TGTGCCAGCAGCAAAGTGGGACCGCCAACAGGGGAGAGCTCCTACGAGCAGTACTTC; j_gene: TRBJ2-7; abundance: -; v_gene: TRBV21-1; d_gene: -
CDR3aa: CASSLARLPKGNEQFF; CDR3nt: TGTGCCAGCAGCTTAGCGCGACTACCAAAGGGCAATGAGCAGTTCTTC; j_gene: TRBJ2-1; abundance: many; v_gene: TRBV7-8; d_gene: -
CDR3aa: CASRSNTNNEKLFF; CDR3nt: TGTGCCAGCAGGTCGAATACTAATAATGAAAAACTGTTTTTT; j_gene: TRBJ1-4; abundance: -; v_gene: TRBV5-6; d_gene: -
CDR3aa: CASGGSSGRSWDEQFF; CDR3nt: TGTGCCAGCGGGGGTTCTAGCGGGAGATCGTGGGATGAGCAGTTCTTC; j_gene: TRBJ2-1; abundance: -; v_gene: TRBV6-1; d_gene: TRBD2
CDR3aa: CASTRRGSGEKLFF; CDR3nt: TGTGCCAGCACTCGGCGGGGGTCTGGGGAAAAACTGTTTTTT; j_gene: TRBJ1-4; abundance: few; v_gene: TRBV2; d_gene: -
CDR3aa: CASRPDRTDTQYF; CDR3nt: TGTGCCAGCAGACCGGACCGCACAGATACGCAGTATTTT; j_gene: TRBJ2-3; abundance: -; v_gene: TRBV28; d_gene: -
CDR3aa: CASSSRGLAGSSDTQYF; CDR3nt: TGTGCCAGCAGTTCCCGCGGGCTAGCGGGATCGTCGGATACGCAGTATTTT; j_gene: TRBJ2-3; abundance: -; v_gene: TRBV27; d_gene: TRBD2
CDR3aa: CASSYSPGRYGYTF; CDR3nt: TGTGCCAGCAGTTACTCTCCAGGACGCTATGGCTACACCTTC; j_gene: TRBJ1-2; abundance: -; v_gene: TRBV6-6; d_gene: -
CDR3aa: CASSFVFQGYTDTQYF; CDR3nt: TGTGCCAGCAGCTTCGTTTTCCAGGGATACACAGATACGCAGTATTTT; j_gene: TRBJ2-3; abundance: -; v_gene: TRBV7-9; d_gene: -